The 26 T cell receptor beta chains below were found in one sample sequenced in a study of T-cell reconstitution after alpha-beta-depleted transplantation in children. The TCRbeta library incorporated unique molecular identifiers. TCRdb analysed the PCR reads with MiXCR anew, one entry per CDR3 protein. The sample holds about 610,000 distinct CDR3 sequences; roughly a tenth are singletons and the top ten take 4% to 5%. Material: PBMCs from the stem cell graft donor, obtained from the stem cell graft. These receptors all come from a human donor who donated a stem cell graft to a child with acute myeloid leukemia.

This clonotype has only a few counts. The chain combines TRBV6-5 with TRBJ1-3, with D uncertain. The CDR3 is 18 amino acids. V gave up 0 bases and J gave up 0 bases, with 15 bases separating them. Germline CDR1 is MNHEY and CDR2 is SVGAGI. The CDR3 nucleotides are TGTGCCAGCAGTTACTCGATCGCGGGAAAGTACTCTGGAAACACCATATATTTT. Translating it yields CASSYSIAGKYSGNTIYF.

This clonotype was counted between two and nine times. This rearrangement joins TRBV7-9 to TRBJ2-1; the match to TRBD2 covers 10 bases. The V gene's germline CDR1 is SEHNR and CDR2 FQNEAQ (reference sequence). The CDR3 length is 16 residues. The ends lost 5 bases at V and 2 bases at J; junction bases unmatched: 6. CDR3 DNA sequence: TGTGCCAGCAGCCATAGCGGGAGGAGCGCCTACAATGAGCAGTTCTTC. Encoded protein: CASSHSGRSAYNEQFF.

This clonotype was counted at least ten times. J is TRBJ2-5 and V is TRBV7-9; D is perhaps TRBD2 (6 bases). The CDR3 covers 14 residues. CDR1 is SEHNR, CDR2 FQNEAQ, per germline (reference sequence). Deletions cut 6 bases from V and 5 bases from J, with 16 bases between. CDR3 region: CASSFLGGVETQYF. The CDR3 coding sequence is TGTGCCAGCAGTTTCCTGGGGGGAGTGGAGACCCAGTACTTC.

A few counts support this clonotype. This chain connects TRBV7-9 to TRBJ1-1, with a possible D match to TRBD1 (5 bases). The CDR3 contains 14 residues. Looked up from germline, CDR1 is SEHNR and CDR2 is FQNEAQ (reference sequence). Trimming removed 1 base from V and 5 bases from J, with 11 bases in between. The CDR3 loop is CASSLGGTETEAFF. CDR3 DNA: TGTGCCAGCAGCTTAGGGGGCACGGAAACTGAAGCTTTCTTT. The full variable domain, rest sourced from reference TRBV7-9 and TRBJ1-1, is DTGVSQNPRHKITKRGQNVTFRCDPISEHNRLYWYRQTLGQGPEFLTYFQNEAQLEKSRLLSDRFSAERPKGSFSTLEIQRTEQGDSAMYLCASSLGGTETEAFFGQGTRLTVV.

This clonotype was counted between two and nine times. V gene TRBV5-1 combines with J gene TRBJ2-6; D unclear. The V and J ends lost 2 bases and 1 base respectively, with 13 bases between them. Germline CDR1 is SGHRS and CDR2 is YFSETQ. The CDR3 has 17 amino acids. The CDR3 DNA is TGCGCCAGCAGCTTCCCCCGGAACGGGTCTGGGGCCAACGTCCTGACTTTC. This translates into CASSFPRNGSGANVLTF. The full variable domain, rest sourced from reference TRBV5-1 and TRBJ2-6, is KAGVTQTPRYLIKTRGQQVTLSCSPISGHRSVSWYQQTPGQGLQFLFEYFSETQRNKGNFPGRFSGRQFSNSRSEMNVSTLELGDSALYLCASSFPRNGSGANVLTFGAGSRLTVL.

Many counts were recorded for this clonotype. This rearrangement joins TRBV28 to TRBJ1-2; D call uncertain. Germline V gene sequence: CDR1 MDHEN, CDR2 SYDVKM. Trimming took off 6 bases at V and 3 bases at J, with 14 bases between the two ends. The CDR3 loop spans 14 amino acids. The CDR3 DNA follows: TGTGCCAGCAGCGGCCCTCCTCCTTACTATGGCTACACCTTC. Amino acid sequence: CASSGPPPYYGYTF.

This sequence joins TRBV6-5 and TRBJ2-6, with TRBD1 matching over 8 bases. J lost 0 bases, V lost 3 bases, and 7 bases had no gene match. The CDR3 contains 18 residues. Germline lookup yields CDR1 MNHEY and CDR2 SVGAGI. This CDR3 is CASSYFGQGLSGANVLTF. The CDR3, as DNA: TGTGCCAGCAGTTATTTCGGACAGGGACTCTCTGGGGCCAACGTCCTGACTTTC.

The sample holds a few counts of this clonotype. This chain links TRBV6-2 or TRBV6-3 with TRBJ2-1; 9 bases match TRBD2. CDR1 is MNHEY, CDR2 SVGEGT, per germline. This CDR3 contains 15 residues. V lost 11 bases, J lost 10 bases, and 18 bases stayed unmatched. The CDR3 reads CASQKVASGKDEQFF. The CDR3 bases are TGTGCCTCCCAAAAGGTGGCTAGCGGGAAGGACGAGCAGTTCTTC.

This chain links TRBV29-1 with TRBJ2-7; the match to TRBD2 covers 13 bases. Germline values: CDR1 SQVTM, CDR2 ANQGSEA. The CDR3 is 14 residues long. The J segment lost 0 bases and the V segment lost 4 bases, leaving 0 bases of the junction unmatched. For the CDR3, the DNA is TGCAGCGTTGGACTAGCGGGAGGCTCCTACGAGCAGTACTTC. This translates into CSVGLAGGSYEQYF.

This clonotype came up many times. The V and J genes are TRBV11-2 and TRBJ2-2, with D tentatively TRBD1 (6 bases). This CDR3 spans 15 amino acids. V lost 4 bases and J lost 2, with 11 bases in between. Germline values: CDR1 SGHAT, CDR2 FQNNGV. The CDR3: CASSSGTLNTGELFF. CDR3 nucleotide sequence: TGTGCCAGCAGCTCCGGGACACTAAACACCGGGGAGCTGTTTTTT.

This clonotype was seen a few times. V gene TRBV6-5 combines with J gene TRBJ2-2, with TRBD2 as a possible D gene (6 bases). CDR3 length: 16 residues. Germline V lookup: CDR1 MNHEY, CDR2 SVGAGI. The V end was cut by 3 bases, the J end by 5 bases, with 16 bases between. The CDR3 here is CASSYEAGPATGELFF. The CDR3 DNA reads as TGTGCCAGCAGTTATGAGGCGGGGCCAGCTACCGGGGAGCTGTTTTTT.

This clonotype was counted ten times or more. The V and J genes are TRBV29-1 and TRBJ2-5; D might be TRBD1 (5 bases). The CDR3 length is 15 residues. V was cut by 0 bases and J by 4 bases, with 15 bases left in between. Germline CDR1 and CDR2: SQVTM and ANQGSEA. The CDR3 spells CSVEDPPGSGETQYF. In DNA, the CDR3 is TGCAGCGTTGAAGATCCTCCAGGGTCCGGAGAGACCCAGTACTTC.

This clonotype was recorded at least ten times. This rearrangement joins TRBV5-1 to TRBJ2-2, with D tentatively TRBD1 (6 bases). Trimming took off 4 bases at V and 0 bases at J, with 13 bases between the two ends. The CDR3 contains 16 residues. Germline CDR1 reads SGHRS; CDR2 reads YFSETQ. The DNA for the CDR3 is TGCGCCAGCAGCCAAAACACAGGGACGAACACCGGGGAGCTGTTTTTT. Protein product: CASSQNTGTNTGELFF.

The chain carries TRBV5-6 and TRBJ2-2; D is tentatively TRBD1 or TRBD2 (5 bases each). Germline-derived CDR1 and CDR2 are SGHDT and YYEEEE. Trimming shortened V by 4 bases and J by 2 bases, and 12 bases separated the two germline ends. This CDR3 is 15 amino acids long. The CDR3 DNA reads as TGTGCCAGCAGCCCCTGGGGGATCAACACCGGGGAGCTGTTTTTT. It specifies CASSPWGINTGELFF.

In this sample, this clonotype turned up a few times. This chain's CDR3 is CASSLRRDADTQYF. DNA of the CDR3: TGTGCCAGCAGTTTACGGCGGGACGCAGATACGCAGTATTTT. The rearrangement uses TRBV12-3 or TRBV12-4 and TRBJ2-3, with a weak D call TRBD2 (6 bases). This CDR3 region has 14 residues. Trimming took 2 bases from V and 4 from J, leaving 10 bases between them.

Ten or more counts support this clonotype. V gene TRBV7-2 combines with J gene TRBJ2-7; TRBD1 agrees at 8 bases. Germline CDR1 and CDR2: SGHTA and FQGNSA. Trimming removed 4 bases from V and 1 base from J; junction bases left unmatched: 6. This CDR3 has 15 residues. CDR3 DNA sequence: TGTGCCAGCAGCTCGGGACAGGTGGGGTCCTACGAGCAGTACTTC. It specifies CASSSGQVGSYEQYF. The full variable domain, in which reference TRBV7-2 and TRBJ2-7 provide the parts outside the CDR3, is GAGVSQSPSNKVTEKGKDVELRCDPISGHTALYWYRQSLGQGLEFLIYFQGNSAPDKSGLPSDRFSAERTGGSVSTLTIQRTQQEDSAVYLCASSSGQVGSYEQYFGPGTRLTVT.

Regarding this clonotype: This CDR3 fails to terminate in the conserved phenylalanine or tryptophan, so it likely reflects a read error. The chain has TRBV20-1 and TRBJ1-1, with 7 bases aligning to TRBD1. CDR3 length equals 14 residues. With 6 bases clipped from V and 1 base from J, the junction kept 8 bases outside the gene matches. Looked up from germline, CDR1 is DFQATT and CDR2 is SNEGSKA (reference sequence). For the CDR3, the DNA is TGCAGTGCAGCTGACAGGGTAAGGAACACTGAAGCTTTCTGT. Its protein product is CSAADRVRNTEAFC.

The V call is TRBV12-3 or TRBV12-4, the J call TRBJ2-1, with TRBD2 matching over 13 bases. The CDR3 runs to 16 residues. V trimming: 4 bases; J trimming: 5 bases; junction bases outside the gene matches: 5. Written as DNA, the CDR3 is TGTGCCAGCAGTTCCCGGACTAGCGGGGGTCACAATGAGCAGTTCTTC. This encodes CASSSRTSGGHNEQFF.

DNA for the CDR3: TGCAGCGTTGAATATGTGGCGGGAGGCGCGGAGAAGCAGTACTTC. Its translation is CSVEYVAGGAEKQYF. This sequence joins TRBV29-1 and TRBJ2-7; 8 bases map to TRBD2. V was pared by 2 bases and J by 8 bases, with 14 bases of the junction left unmatched. Germline V gives CDR1 SQVTM, CDR2 ANQGSEA. The CDR3 has 15 residues.

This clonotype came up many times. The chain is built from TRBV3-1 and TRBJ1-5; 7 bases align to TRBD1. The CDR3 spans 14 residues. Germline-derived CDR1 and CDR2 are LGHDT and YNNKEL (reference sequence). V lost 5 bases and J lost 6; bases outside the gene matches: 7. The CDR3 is CASSFGQEGQPQHF. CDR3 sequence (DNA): TGTGCCAGCAGCTTCGGACAGGAGGGTCAGCCCCAGCATTTT.

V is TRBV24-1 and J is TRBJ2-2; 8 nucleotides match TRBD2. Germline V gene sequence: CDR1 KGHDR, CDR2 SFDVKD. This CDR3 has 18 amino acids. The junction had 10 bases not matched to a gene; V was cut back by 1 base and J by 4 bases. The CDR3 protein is CATSDFTGTSRGTGELFF. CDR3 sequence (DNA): TGTGCCACCAGTGATTTTACCGGGACTAGTCGGGGCACCGGGGAGCTGTTTTTT.

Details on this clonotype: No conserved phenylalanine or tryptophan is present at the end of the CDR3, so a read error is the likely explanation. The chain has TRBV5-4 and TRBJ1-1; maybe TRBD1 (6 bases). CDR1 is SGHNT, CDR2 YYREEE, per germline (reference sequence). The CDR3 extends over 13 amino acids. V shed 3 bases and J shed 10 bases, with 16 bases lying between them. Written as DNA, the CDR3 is TGTGCCAGCAGCTCGTTGACAGGAAAAACAGCTTTCTAT. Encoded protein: CASSSLTGKTAFY.

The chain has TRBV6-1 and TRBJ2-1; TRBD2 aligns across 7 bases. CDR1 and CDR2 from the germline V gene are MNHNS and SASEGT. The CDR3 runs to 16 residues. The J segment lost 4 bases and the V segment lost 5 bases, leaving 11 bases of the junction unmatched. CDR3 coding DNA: TGTGCCAGCAGTCCCTCTAGCGGAGGATATTACAATGAGCAGTTCTTC. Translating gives CASSPSSGGYYNEQFF.

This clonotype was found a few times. The CDR3 nucleotides are TGTGCCAGCAGCTTAGGGCGGCTAGCCCACAATGAGCAGTTCTTC. Residues: CASSLGRLAHNEQFF. This chain uses TRBV7-2 with TRBJ2-1, with a tentative D call TRBD2 (5 bases). Per germline, CDR1 SGHTA and CDR2 FQGNSA. Trimming took off 1 base at V and 5 bases at J, with 12 bases between the two ends. This CDR3 spans 15 amino acids.

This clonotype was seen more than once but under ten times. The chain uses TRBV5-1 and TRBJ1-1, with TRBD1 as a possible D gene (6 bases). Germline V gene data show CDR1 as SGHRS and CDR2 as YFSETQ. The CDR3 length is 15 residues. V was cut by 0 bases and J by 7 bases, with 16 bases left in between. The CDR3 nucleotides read TGCGCCAGCAGCTTGGCCCTTGGGGGCTCAGGTGAAGCTTTCTTT. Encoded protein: CASSLALGGSGEAFF.

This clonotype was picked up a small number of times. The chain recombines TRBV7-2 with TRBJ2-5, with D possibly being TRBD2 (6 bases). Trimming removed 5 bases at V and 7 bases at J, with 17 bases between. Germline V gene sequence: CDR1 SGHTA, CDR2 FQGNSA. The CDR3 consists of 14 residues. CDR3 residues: CASSRDRDSPTQYF. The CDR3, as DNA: TGTGCCAGCAGCCGAGACCGGGACTCGCCGACCCAGTACTTC.